The source of this T cell receptor beta chain is a study of Ad26.COV2.S vaccination and SARS-CoV-2 variants. Study at large: Doses of Ad26.COV2.S were injected into muscle once or twice, 56 days apart.

This sample's treatment: 15 to 20 received Ad26.COV2.S at low or high dose, single or two shots; roughly five received placebo; per-sample allocation not given. Sampling was done on day 63 after the first vaccine or placebo injection. The assay was immunoSEQ multiplex PCR, and TCRdb's table has in-frame clones only and misses some. The sample lists roughly 380,000 clones, approximately 81% seen once, with around 3% in the top ten. This CDR3 is 14 amino acids long. V lost 2 bases to trimming and J lost 8 bases; unmatched junction nucleotides: 8. This sequence originates from a person aged 18-60 years who received the Ad26.COV2.S COVID-19 vaccine or a placebo. This sequence joins TRBV5-3 and TRBJ1-2; 8 nucleotides align to TRBD1. TRBV5-3 falls under the ORF class, with uncertain function. Sequenced here: peripheral blood, sampled in a trial of Ad26.COV2.S vaccine versus placebo. CDR3 protein: CARSFDDRGRGYTF. In DNA form, the CDR3 reads TGTGCCAGAAGCTTCGACGACAGGGGACGCGGCTACACCTTC.